The rows below give T cell receptor beta chains drawn from one sample of a study of CD4 T cells in relation to SARS-CoV-2 and coronaviruses. Only in-frame clones appear in the TCRdb table, and some are missing; sequencing was by immunoSEQ multiplex PCR. The table shows approximately 60,000 clones, with about 90% occurring only once. Input material: naive CD4+ T cells from PBMCs. The source of these receptors is an adult with COVID-19. The CDR3 runs from the conserved cysteine through the conserved F or W. A D gene is named only where the DNA matches it firmly. Clone size is shown for a subset of rows, as once, few, many or a class of expanded clone.

J	V	D	size	CDR3	DNA
TRBJ2-3	TRBV19	TRBD1	-	CASKVDRASTDTQYF	TGTGCCAGTAAAGTGGACAGGGCCAGCACAGATACGCAGTATTTT
TRBJ2-5	TRBV6-2/TRBV6-3	TRBD1	-	CASSQGVTVQGETQYF	TGTGCCAGCAGCCAGGGGGTTACAGTCCAAGGGGAGACCCAGTACTTC
TRBJ2-7	TRBV5-5	-	-	CASSTRVGALHEQYF	TGTGCCAGCAGCACCAGGGTGGGGGCGTTACACGAGCAGTACTTC
TRBJ2-1	TRBV4-2	-	-	CASSRDPLGLAYNEQFF	TGTGCCAGCAGCCGAGACCCCCTGGGGCTGGCCTACAATGAGCAGTTCTTC
TRBJ2-7	TRBV18	-	-	CASSPTIAPPDYSYEQYF	TGTGCCAGCTCACCGACCATAGCCCCCCCGGACTATTCCTACGAGCAGTACTTC
TRBJ1-3	TRBV28	-	-	CASTMGKSGNTIYF	TGTGCCAGCACAATGGGGAAGTCTGGAAACACCATATATTTT
TRBJ2-3	TRBV14	-	-	CASRNADTQYF	TGTGCCAGCCGAAACGCAGATACGCAGTATTTT
TRBJ1-2	TRBV5-1	TRBD1	once	CASRRGQEGGYTF	TGCGCCAGCAGAAGAGGACAGGAAGGAGGCTACACCTTC
TRBJ1-3	TRBV7-9	-	once	CASSLFLSGISGNTIYF	TGTGCCAGCAGCTTATTTTTGTCAGGCATCTCTGGAAACACCATATATTTT
TRBJ2-1	TRBV19	TRBD2	-	CASSNRGRHNEQFF	TGTGCCAGTAGTAACCGCGGGAGACACAATGAGCAGTTCTTC
TRBJ2-2	TRBV2	-	-	CATKGPANTGELFF	TGTGCCACTAAGGGTCCAGCGAACACCGGGGAGCTGTTTTTT
TRBJ2-5	TRBV30	-	-	CAWSVGLPETQYF	TGTGCCTGGAGTGTGGGACTGCCTGAGACCCAGTACTTC
TRBJ1-2	TRBV28	-	once	CASSLWADYGYTF	TGTGCCAGCAGTTTATGGGCCGACTATGGCTACACCTTC
TRBJ2-5	TRBV28	TRBD1	-	CASSSSGQGKGGETQYF	TGTGCCAGCAGTTCGTCGGGACAGGGAAAAGGGGGAGAGACCCAGTACTTC
TRBJ2-7	TRBV5-8	TRBD1	-	CASSSSPGTGFWQPYEQYF	TGTGCCAGCAGCTCGAGTCCCGGGACAGGGTTTTGGCAACCCTACGAGCAGTACTTC
TRBJ2-2	TRBV28	TRBD2	-	CASLGRATGELFF	TGTGCCAGTCTAGGGAGGGCAACCGGGGAGCTGTTTTTT
TRBJ2-5	TRBV10-3	-	-	CAISGHGQETQYF	TGTGCCATCAGTGGGCACGGCCAAGAGACCCAGTACTTC
TRBJ2-1	TRBV29-1	TRBD2	-	CSVSPGLAESYNEQFF	TGCAGCGTTTCACCGGGACTAGCGGAGTCCTACAATGAGCAGTTCTTC